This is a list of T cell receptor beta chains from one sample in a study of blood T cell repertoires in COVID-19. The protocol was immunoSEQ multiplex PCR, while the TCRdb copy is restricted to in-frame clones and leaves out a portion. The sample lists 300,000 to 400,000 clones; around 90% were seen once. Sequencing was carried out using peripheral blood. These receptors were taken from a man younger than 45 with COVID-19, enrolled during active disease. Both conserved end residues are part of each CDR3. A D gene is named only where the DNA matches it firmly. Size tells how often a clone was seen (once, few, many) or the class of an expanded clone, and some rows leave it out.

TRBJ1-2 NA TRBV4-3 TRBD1 CASSQLTPGTATNYGYTF TGCGCCAGCAGCCAACTTACCCCCGGGACAGCCACTAACTATGGCTACACCTTC
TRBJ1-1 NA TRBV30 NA CASSRGTEAFF TGTGCCTCCTCCCGGGGGACGGAAGCTTTCTTT
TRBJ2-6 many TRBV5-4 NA CASSLGGAGANVLTF TGTGCCAGCAGCTTGGGCGGCGCTGGGGCCAACGTCCTGACTTTC
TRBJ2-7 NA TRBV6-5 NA CASGLRSSYEQYF TGTGCCAGCGGACTGAGGAGCTCCTACGAGCAGTACTTC
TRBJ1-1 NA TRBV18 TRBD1 CASSLGQGNTEAFF TGTGCCAGCTCTCTTGGACAGGGAAACACTGAAGCTTTCTTT
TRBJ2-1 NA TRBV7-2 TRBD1 CASSLGDRNKNEQFF TGTGCCAGCAGCTTAGGGGACAGGAACAAGAATGAGCAGTTCTTC
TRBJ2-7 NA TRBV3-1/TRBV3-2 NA CASSRYGEAYEQYF TGTGCCAGCAGTCGTTATGGAGAAGCCTACGAGCAGTACTTC
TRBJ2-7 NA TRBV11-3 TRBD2 CASSSGLAGGPEQYF TGTGCCAGCAGCTCGGGACTAGCGGGAGGCCCCGAGCAGTACTTC
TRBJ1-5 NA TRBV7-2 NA CASSLRTERGQPQHF TGTGCCAGCAGCTTAAGGACAGAAAGGGGTCAGCCCCAGCATTTT
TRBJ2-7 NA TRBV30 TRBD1 CAWSEDRGGEQYF TGTGCCTGGAGTGAGGACAGGGGAGGCGAGCAGTACTTC
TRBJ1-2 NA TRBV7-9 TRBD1 CASSSQGARGYTF TGTGCCAGCAGCTCGCAGGGGGCGAGAGGCTACACCTTC
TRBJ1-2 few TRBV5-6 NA CASSLFSLGANYGYTF TGTGCCAGCAGCTTGTTCTCATTGGGGGCCAACTATGGCTACACCTTC
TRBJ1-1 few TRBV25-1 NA CASGYRDTEAFF TGTGCCAGTGGTTACAGGGACACTGAAGCTTTCTTT
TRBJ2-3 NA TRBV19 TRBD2 CASSIGGLSTDTQYF TGTGCCAGTAGTATAGGGGGACTAAGCACAGATACGCAGTATTTT
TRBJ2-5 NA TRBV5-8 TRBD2 CASSLGTSGFQETQYF TGTGCCAGCAGCTTGGGGACTAGCGGGTTCCAAGAGACCCAGTACTTC
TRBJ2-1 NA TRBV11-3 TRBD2 CASSQGRGSNEQFF TGTGCCAGCAGCCAGGGTCGCGGGAGCAATGAGCAGTTCTTC
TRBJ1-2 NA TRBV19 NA CASSRDSGYGYTF TGTGCCAGTAGTAGAGACAGCGGGTATGGCTACACCTTC
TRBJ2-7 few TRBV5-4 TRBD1 CASSSGTAYEQYF TGTGCCAGCAGCTCCGGGACAGCGTACGAGCAGTACTTC
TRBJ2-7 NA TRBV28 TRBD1 CASSVPGQGAYEQYF TGTGCCAGCAGTGTCCCGGGACAGGGGGCCTACGAGCAGTACTTC
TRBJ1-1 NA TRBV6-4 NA CASSVETGNTEAFF TGTGCCAGCAGTGTCGAGACAGGGAACACTGAAGCTTTCTTT
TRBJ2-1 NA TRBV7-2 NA CASSTRLGAVNEQFF TGTGCCAGCAGCACTCGACTAGGGGCGGTGAATGAGCAGTTCTTC
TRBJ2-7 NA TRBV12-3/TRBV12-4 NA CASSLRQVHEQYF TGTGCCAGCAGTCTCCGACAGGTCCACGAGCAGTACTTC
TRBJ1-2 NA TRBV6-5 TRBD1 CASSYGQARDGYTF TGTGCCAGCAGTTACGGACAGGCGAGGGATGGCTACACCTTC
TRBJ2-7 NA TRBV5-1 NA CASSPRGGDEQYF TGCGCCAGCAGCCCAAGGGGCGGAGACGAGCAGTACTTC
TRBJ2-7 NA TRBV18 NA CASSPGTPSYEQYF TGTGCCAGCTCACCTGGGACTCCTTCCTACGAGCAGTACTTC
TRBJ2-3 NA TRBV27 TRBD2 CASSLSISGGRTDTQYF TGTGCCAGCAGTTTATCGATAAGCGGGGGGCGCACAGATACGCAGTATTTT
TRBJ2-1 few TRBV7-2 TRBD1 CASSSPGQGRNEQFF TGTGCCAGCAGCTCTCCGGGACAGGGAAGGAATGAGCAGTTCTTC
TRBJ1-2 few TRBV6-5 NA CASSYSTGTENYGYTF TGTGCCAGCAGTTACTCGACAGGCACAGAAAACTATGGCTACACCTTC
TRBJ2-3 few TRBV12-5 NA CASGRGGRDTQYF TGTGCTAGTGGAAGGGGGGGAAGGGATACGCAGTATTTT
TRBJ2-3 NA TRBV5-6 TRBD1 CASSNSGTGDDTQYF TGTGCCAGCAGCAACTCCGGGACAGGGGACGATACGCAGTATTTT
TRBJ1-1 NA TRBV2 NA CASRRGEAFF TGTGCCAGCAGACGGGGAGAAGCTTTCTTT
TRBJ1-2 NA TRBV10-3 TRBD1 CAISDSSDRGFLNYGYTF TGTGCCATCAGTGACTCTTCGGACAGGGGTTTTTTGAACTATGGCTACACCTTC
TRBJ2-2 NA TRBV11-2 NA CASSPWTDSLNTGELFF TGTGCCAGCAGCCCTTGGACGGACTCCTTGAACACCGGGGAGCTGTTTTTT
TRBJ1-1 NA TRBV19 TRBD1 CASSPWTGPNTEAFF TGTGCCAGTAGTCCGTGGACAGGGCCGAACACTGAAGCTTTCTTT
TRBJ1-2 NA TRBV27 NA CASSLGSANYGYTF TGTGCCAGCAGTTTGGGCTCAGCTAACTATGGCTACACCTTC
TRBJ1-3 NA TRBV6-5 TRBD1 CASRGGQERNTIYF TGTGCCAGCAGGGGGGGACAGGAGAGAAACACCATATATTTT
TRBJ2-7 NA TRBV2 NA CASSYLSYEQYF TGTGCCAGCAGTTACCTGAGTTACGAGCAGTACTTC
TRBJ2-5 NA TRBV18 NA CASSPPASQETQYF TGTGCCAGCTCACCACCGGCCAGCCAAGAGACCCAGTACTTC